This TCR beta chain was retrieved from a study of cytomegalovirus exposure and HLA in healthy donors. Findings and caveats of the study: Reportedly, HLA-A and HLA-B alleles of most subjects were accurately predicted from TCR beta. For cytomegalovirus status, the classifier reportedly gave diagnoses with high specificity and sensitivity.

To note about this clone: Its antigen remains unidentified.

The study ran its PCR with 60 Vbeta and 13 Jbeta primers. Authors' methods: A later analysis tallied tens of millions of unique TCR beta chains, roughly 11 million of them shared. Assay: immunoSEQ multiplex PCR; the TCRdb copy retains only in-frame clones and omits some. V and J calls plus clone size are reproduced from that table; the DNA served to infer D and trimming. This sample's clone table lists 55,000 to 85,000 clones. Healthy individuals who donated bone marrow served as the donors. This TCR derives from a female donor in good health and CMV-seropositive. The specimen was PBMCs.

The CDR3 nucleotides are TGCGCCAGCAGCTTGACAGCCAATATGGGTGGCTACACCTTC. It is translated as CASSLTANMGGYTF. The V gene is TRBV5-1, the J gene TRBJ1-2; D remains ambiguous. Germline CDR1 reads SGHRS; CDR2 reads YFSETQ. The CDR3 sequence is 14 residues long. The V end was cut by 1 base, the J end by 7 bases, with 14 bases between.